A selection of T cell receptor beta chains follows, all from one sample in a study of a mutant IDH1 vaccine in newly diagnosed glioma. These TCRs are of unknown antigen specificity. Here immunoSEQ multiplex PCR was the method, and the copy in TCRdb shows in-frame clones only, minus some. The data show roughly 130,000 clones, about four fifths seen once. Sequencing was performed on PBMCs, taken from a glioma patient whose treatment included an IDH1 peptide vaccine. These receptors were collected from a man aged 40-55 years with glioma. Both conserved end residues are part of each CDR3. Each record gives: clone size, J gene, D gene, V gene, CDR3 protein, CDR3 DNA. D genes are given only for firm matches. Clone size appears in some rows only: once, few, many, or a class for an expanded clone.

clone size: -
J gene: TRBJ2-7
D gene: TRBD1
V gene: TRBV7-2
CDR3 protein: CASNTDRAHEQYF
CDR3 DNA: TGTGCCAGCAACACCGACAGGGCCCACGAGCAGTACTTC

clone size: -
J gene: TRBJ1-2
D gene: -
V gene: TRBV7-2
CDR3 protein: CASSFADVGGGYTF
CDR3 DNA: TGTGCCAGCAGCTTTGCCGACGTGGGGGGTGGCTACACCTTC

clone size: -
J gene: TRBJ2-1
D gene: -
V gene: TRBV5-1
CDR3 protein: CASSLAQGSSYNEQFF
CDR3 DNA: TGCGCCAGCAGCTTGGCTCAGGGTAGCTCCTACAATGAGCAGTTCTTC

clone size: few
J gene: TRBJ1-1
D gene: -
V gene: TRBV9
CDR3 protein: CASSVSAVNTEAFF
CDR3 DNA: TGTGCCAGCAGCGTATCGGCGGTGAACACTGAAGCTTTCTTT

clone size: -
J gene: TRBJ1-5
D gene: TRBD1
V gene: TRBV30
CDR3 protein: CAWSEGQGANQPQHF
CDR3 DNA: TGTGCCTGGAGTGAGGGGCAGGGGGCAAATCAGCCCCAGCATTTT

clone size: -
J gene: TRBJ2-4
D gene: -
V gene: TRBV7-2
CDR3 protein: CASSFFGRGLAKNIQYF
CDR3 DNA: TGTGCCAGCAGCTTCTTTGGGCGGGGACTAGCCAAAAACATTCAGTACTTC

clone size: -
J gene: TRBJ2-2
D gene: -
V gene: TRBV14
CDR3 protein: CASTQDRTGELFF
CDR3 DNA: TGTGCCAGCACCCAGGATCGGACCGGGGAGCTGTTTTTT

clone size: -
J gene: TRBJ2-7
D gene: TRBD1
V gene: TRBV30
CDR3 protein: CAWGDRAYEQYF
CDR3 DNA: TGTGCCTGGGGGGACAGGGCATACGAGCAGTACTTC

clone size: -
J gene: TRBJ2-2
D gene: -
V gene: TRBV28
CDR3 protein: CASSLSWGSNTGELFF
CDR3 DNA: TGTGCCAGCAGTTTATCATGGGGATCGAACACCGGGGAGCTGTTTTTT

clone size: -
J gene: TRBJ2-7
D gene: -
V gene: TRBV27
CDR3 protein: CASSLSGSYEQYF
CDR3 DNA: TGTGCCAGCAGTTTATCGGGTTCCTACGAGCAGTACTTC

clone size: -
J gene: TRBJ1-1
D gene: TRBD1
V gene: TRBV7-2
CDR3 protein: CASSPGQGNTEAFF
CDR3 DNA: TGTGCCAGCAGCCCGGGACAGGGGAACACTGAAGCTTTCTTT

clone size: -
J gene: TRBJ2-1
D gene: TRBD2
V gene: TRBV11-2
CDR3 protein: CASSLLISGGAYNEQFF
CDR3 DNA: TGTGCCAGCAGCTTACTTATTAGCGGGGGGGCCTACAATGAGCAGTTCTTC

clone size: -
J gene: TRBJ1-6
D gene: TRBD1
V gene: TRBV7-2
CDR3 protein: CASSARTGVGSPLHF
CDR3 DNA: TGTGCCAGCAGCGCCCGGACAGGGGTTGGTTCACCCCTCCACTTT

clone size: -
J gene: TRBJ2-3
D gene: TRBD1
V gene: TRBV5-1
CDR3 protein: CASKPGTGSFKDTQYF
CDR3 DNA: TGCGCCAGCAAACCCGGGACAGGGAGTTTCAAAGATACGCAGTATTTT

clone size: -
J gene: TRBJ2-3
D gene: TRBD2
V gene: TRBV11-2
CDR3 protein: CASSFGRLAGDTDTQYF
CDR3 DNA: TGTGCCAGCAGCTTCGGGAGACTAGCGGGAGACACAGATACGCAGTATTTT

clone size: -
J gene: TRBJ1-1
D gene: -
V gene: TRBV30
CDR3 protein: CAWSTGRTNTEAFF
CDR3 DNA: TGTGCCTGGAGTACTGGACGGACGAACACTGAAGCTTTCTTT

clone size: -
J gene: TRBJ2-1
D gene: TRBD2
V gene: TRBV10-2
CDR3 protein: CARSSGSYNEQFF
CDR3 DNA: TGCGCCAGGTCAAGCGGGAGTTACAATGAGCAGTTCTTC

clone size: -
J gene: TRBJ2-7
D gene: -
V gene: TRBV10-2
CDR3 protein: CASTYQDRYYEQYF
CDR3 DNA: TGCGCCAGCACCTATCAGGACAGATACTACGAGCAGTACTTC

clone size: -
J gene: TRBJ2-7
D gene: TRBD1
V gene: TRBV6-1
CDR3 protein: CASTTGDRGYEQYF
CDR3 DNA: TGTGCCAGCACTACGGGGGACAGGGGCTACGAGCAGTACTTC

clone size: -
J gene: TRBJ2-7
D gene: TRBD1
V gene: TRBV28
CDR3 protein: CASSFTGQGYEQYF
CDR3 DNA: TGTGCCAGCAGTTTTACGGGACAGGGTTACGAGCAGTACTTC

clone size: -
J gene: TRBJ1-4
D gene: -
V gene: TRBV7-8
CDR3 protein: CASSLGDGHNEKLFF
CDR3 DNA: TGTGCCAGCAGCCTCGGCGACGGGCATAATGAAAAACTGTTTTTT

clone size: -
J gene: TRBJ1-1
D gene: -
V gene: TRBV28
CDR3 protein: CASSLAGNTEAFF
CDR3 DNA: TGTGCCAGCAGTTTAGCGGGAAACACTGAAGCTTTCTTT

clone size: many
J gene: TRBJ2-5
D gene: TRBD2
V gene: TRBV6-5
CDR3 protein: CASSSTSGTQETQYF
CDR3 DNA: TGTGCCAGCAGTTCTACTAGCGGGACCCAAGAGACCCAGTACTTC

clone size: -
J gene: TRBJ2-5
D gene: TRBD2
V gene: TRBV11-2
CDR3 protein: CASSLVSGGETQYF
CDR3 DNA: TGTGCCAGCAGCTTAGTTAGCGGGGGAGAGACCCAGTACTTC

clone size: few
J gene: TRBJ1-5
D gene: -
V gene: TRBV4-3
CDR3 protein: CASSQRLRGVNQPQHF
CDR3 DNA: TGCGCCAGCAGCCAAAGGTTGAGGGGGGTCAATCAGCCCCAGCATTTT

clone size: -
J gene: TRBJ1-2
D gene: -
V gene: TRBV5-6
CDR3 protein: CASSQDGGIYGYTF
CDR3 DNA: TGTGCCAGCAGCCAGGACGGGGGGATCTATGGCTACACCTTC

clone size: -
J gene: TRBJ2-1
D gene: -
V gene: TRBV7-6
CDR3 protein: CASSLESRLTAGNEQFF
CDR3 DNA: TGTGCCAGCAGCTTAGAAAGTCGTCTAACTGCCGGAAATGAGCAGTTCTTC

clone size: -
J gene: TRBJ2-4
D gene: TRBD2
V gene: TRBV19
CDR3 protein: CASSISRAGDIQYF
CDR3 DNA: TGTGCCAGTAGTATCTCCAGGGCGGGGGACATTCAGTACTTC

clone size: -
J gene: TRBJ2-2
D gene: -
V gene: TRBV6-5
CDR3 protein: CATLAGATGELFF
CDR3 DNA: TGTGCCACTCTGGCAGGGGCCACCGGGGAGCTGTTTTTT

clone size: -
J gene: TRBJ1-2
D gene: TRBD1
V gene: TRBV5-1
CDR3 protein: CASSHKTGDYGYTF
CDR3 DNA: TGCGCCAGCAGCCACAAGACAGGGGACTATGGCTACACCTTC

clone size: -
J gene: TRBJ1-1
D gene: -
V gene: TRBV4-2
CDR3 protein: CASSQEGWGTEAFF
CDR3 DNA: TGTGCCAGCAGCCAAGAAGGGTGGGGGACTGAAGCTTTCTTT

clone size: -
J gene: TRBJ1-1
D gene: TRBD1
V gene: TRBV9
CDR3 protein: CASSVPRDRVMNTEAFF
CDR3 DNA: TGTGCCAGCAGCGTACCCCGGGACAGGGTGATGAACACTGAAGCTTTCTTT

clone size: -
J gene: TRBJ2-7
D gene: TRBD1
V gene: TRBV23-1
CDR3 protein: CASIAQCQGAYEQYF
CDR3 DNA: TGCGCCAGCATAGCCCAGTGTCAGGGGGCCTACGAGCAGTACTTC

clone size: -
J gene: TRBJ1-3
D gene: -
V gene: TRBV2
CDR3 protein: CASSDRVSGNTIYF
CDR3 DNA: TGTGCCAGCAGTGACCGGGTTTCTGGAAACACCATATATTTT

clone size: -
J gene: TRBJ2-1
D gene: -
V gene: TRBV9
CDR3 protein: CASSSPGLTYNEQFF
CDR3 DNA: TGTGCCAGCAGCTCCCCGGGACTTACCTACAATGAGCAGTTCTTC

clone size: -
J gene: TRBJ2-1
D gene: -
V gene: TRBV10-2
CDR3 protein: CASSDPGLWVYNEQFF
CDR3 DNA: TGCGCCAGCAGTGACCCAGGACTGTGGGTGTACAATGAGCAGTTCTTC

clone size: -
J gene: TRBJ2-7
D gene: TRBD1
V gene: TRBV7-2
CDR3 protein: CASSLHPKGAEEQYF
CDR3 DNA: TGTGCCAGCAGCTTACACCCCAAGGGGGCTGAAGAGCAGTACTTC

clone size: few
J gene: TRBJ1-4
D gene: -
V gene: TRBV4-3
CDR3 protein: CASSQEGVANEKLFF
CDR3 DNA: TGCGCCAGCAGCCAAGAGGGGGTGGCTAATGAAAAACTGTTTTTT

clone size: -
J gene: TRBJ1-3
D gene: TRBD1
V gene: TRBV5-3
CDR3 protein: CARSGTGAHSGNTIYF
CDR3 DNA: TGTGCCAGAAGTGGAACAGGGGCCCACTCTGGAAACACCATATATTTT

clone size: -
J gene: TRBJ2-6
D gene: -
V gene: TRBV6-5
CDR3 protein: CASRAAVAGANVLTF
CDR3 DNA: TGTGCCAGCAGAGCAGCGGTTGCTGGGGCCAACGTCCTGACTTTC

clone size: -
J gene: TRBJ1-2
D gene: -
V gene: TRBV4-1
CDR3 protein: CASSLTQGLYGYTF
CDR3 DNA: TGCGCCAGCAGTCTTACCCAGGGTCTCTATGGCTACACCTTC

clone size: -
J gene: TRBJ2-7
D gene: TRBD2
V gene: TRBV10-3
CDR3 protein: CAISVRTSEGYEQYF
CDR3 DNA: TGTGCCATCAGTGTAAGGACTAGCGAGGGCTACGAGCAGTACTTC

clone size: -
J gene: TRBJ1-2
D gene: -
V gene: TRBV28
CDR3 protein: CASRPPGRVNYGYTF
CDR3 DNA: TGTGCCAGCAGACCCCCGGGGAGAGTTAACTATGGCTACACCTTC

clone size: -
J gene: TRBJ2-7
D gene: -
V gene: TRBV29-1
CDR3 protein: CSVKETEYEQYF
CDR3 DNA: TGCAGCGTCAAGGAGACAGAGTACGAGCAGTACTTC

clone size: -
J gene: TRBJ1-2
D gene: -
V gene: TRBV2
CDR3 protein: CASSEVTPNYGYTF
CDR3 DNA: TGTGCCAGCAGTGAAGTTACTCCTAACTATGGCTACACCTTC

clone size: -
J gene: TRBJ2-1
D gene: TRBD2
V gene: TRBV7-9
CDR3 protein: CASSLLAGGEQFF
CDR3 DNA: TGTGCCAGCAGCTTATTAGCGGGCGGGGAGCAGTTCTTC

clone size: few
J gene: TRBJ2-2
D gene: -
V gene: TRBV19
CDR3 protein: CASSDGELFF
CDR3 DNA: TGTGCCAGTAGTGACGGGGAGCTGTTTTTT

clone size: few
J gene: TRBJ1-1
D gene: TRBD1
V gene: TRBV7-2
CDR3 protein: CASSPLDRVDQWAFF
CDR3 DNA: TGTGCCAGCAGCCCATTAGACAGGGTGGATCAGTGGGCTTTCTTT

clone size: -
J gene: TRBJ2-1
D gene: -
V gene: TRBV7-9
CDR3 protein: CASPDYLDSNEQFF
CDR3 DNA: TGTGCCAGCCCGGACTACCTAGACAGCAATGAGCAGTTCTTC

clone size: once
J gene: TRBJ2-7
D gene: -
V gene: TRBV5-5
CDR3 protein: CASSWSGGILYEQYF
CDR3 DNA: TGTGCCAGCAGCTGGTCCGGAGGGATACTCTACGAGCAGTACTTC

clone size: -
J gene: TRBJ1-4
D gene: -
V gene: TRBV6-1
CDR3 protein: CASSEGQSNEKLFF
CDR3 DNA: TGTGCCAGCAGCGAGGGGCAGAGTAATGAAAAACTGTTTTTT

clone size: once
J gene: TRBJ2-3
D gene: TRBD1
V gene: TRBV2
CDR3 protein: CASSDPDRASTDTQYF
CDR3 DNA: TGTGCCAGCAGTGATCCGGACAGGGCTAGCACAGATACGCAGTATTTT

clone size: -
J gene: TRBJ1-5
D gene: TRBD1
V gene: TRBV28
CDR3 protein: CASSPTGLDDQPQHF
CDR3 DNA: TGTGCCAGCAGTCCGACAGGGCTGGATGATCAGCCCCAGCATTTT

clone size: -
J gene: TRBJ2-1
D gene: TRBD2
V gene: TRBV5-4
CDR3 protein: CASSLLGGGYNEQFF
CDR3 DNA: TGTGCCAGCAGCTTGCTCGGGGGGGGCTACAATGAGCAGTTCTTC

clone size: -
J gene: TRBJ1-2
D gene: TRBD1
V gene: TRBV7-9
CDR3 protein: CASRNELGTGNTF
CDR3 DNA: TGTGCCAGCAGAAATGAATTAGGGACAGGGAACACCTTC

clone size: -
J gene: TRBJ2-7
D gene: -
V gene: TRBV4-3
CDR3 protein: CASSQFPLLAQGTPYEQYF
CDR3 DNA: TGCGCCAGCAGCCAATTTCCCCTCCTCGCACAGGGCACTCCCTACGAGCAGTACTTC

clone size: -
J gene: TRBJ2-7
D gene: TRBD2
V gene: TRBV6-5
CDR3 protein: CASSKGLAGRYEQYF
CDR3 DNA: TGTGCCAGCAGTAAGGGACTAGCGGGACGTTACGAGCAGTACTTC